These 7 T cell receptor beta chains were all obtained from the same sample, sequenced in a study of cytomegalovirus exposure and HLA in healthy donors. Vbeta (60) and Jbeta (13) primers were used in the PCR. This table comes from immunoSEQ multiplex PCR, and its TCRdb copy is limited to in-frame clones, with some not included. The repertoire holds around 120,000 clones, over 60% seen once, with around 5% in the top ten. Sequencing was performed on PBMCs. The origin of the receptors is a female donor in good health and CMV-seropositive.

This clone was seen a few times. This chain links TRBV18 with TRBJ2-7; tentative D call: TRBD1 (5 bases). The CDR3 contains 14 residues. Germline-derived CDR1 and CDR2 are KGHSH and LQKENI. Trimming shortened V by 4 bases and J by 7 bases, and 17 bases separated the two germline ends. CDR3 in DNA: TGTGCCAGCTCACTCCTCAAGACAGTCGGGGAGCAGTACTTC. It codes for CASSLLKTVGEQYF.

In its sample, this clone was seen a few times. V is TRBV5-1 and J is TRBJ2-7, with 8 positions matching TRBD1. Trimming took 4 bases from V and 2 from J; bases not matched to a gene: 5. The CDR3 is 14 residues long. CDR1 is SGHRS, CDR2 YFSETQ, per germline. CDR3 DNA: TGCGCCAGCAGCACCCACAGGGGGGCCTACGAGCAGTACTTC. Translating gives CASSTHRGAYEQYF.

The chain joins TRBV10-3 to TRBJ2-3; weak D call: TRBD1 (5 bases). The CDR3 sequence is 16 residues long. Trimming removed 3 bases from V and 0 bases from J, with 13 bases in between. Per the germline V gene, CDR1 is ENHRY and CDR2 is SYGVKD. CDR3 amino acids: CAISDPTRGSTDTQYF. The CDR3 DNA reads TGTGCCATCAGTGACCCGACAAGGGGCAGCACAGATACGCAGTATTTT.

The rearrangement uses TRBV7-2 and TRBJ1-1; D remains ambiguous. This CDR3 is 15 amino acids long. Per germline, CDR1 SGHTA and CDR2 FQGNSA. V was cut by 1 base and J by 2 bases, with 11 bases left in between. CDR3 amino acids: CASSLDGSTNTEAFF. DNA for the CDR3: TGTGCCAGCAGCTTAGATGGCTCAACCAACACTGAAGCTTTCTTT.

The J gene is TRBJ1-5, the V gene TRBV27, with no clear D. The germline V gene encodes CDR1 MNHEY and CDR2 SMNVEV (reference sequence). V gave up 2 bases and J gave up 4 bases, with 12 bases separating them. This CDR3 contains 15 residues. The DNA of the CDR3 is TGTGCCAGCAGTTTACCCGCCCGGGAGAATCAGCCCCAGCATTTT. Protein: CASSLPARENQPQHF.

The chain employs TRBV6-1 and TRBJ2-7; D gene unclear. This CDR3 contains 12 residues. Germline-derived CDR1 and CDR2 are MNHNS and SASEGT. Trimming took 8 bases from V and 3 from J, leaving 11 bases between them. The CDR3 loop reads CASGRQVYEQYF. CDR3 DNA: TGTGCCAGCGGCAGGCAGGTCTACGAGCAGTACTTC.

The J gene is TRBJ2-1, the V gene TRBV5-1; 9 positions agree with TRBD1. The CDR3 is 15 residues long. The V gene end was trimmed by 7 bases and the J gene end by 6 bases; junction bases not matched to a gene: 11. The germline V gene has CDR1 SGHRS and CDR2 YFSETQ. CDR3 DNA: TGCGCCAGCCGTCAGCCGGGACAGGGCATCAATGAGCAGTTCTTC. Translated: CASRQPGQGINEQFF.